A single T cell receptor beta chain is shown here with its context. The target antigen is unknown. These data are taken from a study of OX40 agonist ivuxolimab in advanced cancers. Study-wide context: Ivuxolimab, an agonistic anti-OX40 (CD134) antibody, was given to patients. Allowance was made for prior anti-PD-1, anti-PD-L1 or anti-CTLA-4 therapy, and 35% to 40% had some.

Study conclusions and caveats: Partly responding patients at 0.1-3.0 mg/kg showed some of the smallest clonal expansion.

After removal of 6 bases from V and 8 bases from J, the junction contained 6 bases not matched to a gene. The CDR3 length is 13 residues. The germline V gene has CDR1 SNHLY and CDR2 FYNNEI. Measured with immunoSEQ multiplex PCR; TCRdb has only the in-frame clones, and not every one. The data contain about 73,000 clones, about 90% of them singletons. The sample consisted of CD4+ or CD8+ T cells sorted from blood, taken in a trial of the OX40 agonist ivuxolimab. This sequence was found in an adult with an advanced solid tumor such as melanoma, head and neck, liver or kidney cancer. The chain employs TRBV2 and TRBJ2-1; 8 nucleotides align to TRBD2. The CDR3 is CASRPGLVDEQFF. The DNA of the CDR3 is TGTGCCAGCAGGCCGGGACTAGTGGATGAGCAGTTCTTC. Based on the CDR3 plus reference TRBV2 and TRBJ2-1, the full variable domain is EPEVTQTPSHQVTQMGQEVILRCVPISNHLYFYWYRQILGQKVEFLVSFYNNEISEKSEIFDDQFSVERPDGSNFTLKIRSTKLEDSAMYFCASRPGLVDEQFFGPGTRLTVL.